This T cell receptor (beta chain) was observed in a study of T cell responses to AZD1222 COVID-19 vaccine. Study-level findings and limits: Every sample of the repertoires postdated the peak T cell response. Along spike, vaccine-associated CD4 TCRs were found throughout, with dominance at 160-218 and 743-854. Most donors were white British and more were female, and clonal diversity was possibly underestimated. Spike-specific TCR repertoires showed rising breadth and depth after two AZD1222 doses.

To note about this clone: Its antigen is undetermined.

The germline CDR1 and CDR2 sequences are SGHTA and FQGTGA. V was clipped by 0 bases and J by 5 bases, with 7 bases between them. The length of the CDR3 is 13 residues. Profiling relied on immunoSEQ multiplex PCR, and the TCRdb table lists in-frame clones only, not all of them. The sample carries 80,000 to 100,000 clones, 80% to 90% recorded once. The sample here was peripheral blood, taken 28 days after the second AZD1222 dose. The source is an adult who received the AZD1222 COVID-19 vaccine. V and J are TRBV7-3 and TRBJ2-5; D is ambiguous. The CDR3 loop is CASSLTVMETQYF. Written as DNA, the CDR3 is TGTGCCAGCAGCTTAACAGTAATGGAGACCCAGTACTTC.